A selection of T cell receptor beta chains follows, all from one sample in a study of shared clonotypes between healthy human individuals. The table came from immunoSEQ multiplex PCR; TCRdb's copy has only in-frame clones and leaves some out. The data contain about 980,000 clones, over 75% of them seen just once; the ten biggest clones take up 1.5%. Sequencing input: memory CD4+ T cells sorted from blood. Receptors originate from a young man in good health. CDR3s leave out the opening cysteine and the closing phenylalanine or tryptophan.

J gene	V gene	CDR3 protein
TRBJ2-1	TRBV4-3	ASSRQLAGGSYNEQF
TRBJ1-5	TRBV7-2	ASSLRGNQPQH
TRBJ2-4	TRBV6-1	ASLRGGVDIQY
TRBJ2-1	TRBV9	ASSVSSGRNYNEQF
TRBJ2-7	TRBV6-5	ASSSGTSGSYEQY
TRBJ2-7	TRBV30	AWSVRGAAEQY
TRBJ2-7	TRBV30	AWGTDFSYEQY
TRBJ1-6	TRBV11-2	ASSSGTGNNSPLH
TRBJ1-6	TRBV5-1	ASSGAENSPLH
TRBJ2-5	TRBV5-1	ASSPTRGYETQY
TRBJ2-7	TRBV10-3	AIKGLAGVSYEQY
TRBJ1-1	TRBV28	ASSPPKGTEAF
TRBJ2-5	TRBV7-2	ASSLQRDRGLETQY
TRBJ2-5	TRBV23-1	ASSSPQRDSQETQY
TRBJ1-5	TRBV10-1	ASSGQGRGNQPQH
TRBJ1-2	TRBV29-1	SDSYGYT
TRBJ2-3	TRBV28	ASSRGHPSTDTQY
TRBJ2-4	TRBV10-3	AISEVGGNIQY
TRBJ2-7	TRBV2	ASKALYEQY
TRBJ1-2	TRBV28	ASRQTPGQGPSEGYT
TRBJ1-4	TRBV2	ASRQSTNEKLF
TRBJ2-5	TRBV4-1	ASSQTERGTQY
TRBJ2-7	TRBV19	ASSIGAGDEQY
TRBJ2-5	TRBV28	ASMVSREETQY
TRBJ2-1	TRBV25-1	ASSEFDRDNEQF
TRBJ1-6	TRBV6-5	ASSSAHDRSNSPLH
TRBJ2-7	TRBV19	ASSKKPPGQGLGEQY
TRBJ2-7	TRBV18	ASSRDSYEQY
TRBJ2-7	TRBV2	ASSPGQGRHEQY
TRBJ2-1	TRBV7-2	ASSPRLVSSQGEQF
TRBJ2-3	TRBV30	AWSVARGGQSTDTQY
TRBJ2-5	TRBV6-1	ASILGGFSETQY
TRBJ2-7	TRBV5-1	ASSLEAGPYEQY
TRBJ1-1	TRBV9	ASSVGGHLMNTEAF
TRBJ1-2	TRBV6-5	ASSTTAGGYT
TRBJ2-7	TRBV28	ASSLDRGREQY
TRBJ1-1	TRBV5-1	ASSPIPTGVGTEAF
TRBJ2-1	TRBV6-8	ASSYYRNGEQF
TRBJ1-1	TRBV30	AWSFQGNTEAF
TRBJ2-7	TRBV18	ASSPPGRQGAYEQY
TRBJ2-1	TRBV19	ASSWGRELYNEQF
TRBJ2-3	TRBV25-1	ASSANGLVDTQY
TRBJ2-2	TRBV6-1	ASIYHFNTGELF
TRBJ2-1	TRBV28	ASDGLAGTNEQF
TRBJ1-6	TRBV7-3	ASSLLGNPNSPLH
TRBJ2-6	TRBV10-3	AISGDRAASGANVLT
TRBJ2-5	TRBV18	ASSLQTIQETQY
TRBJ1-6	TRBV27	ASSPTGLLGSPLH